Each of the 18 T cell receptor beta chains below was sequenced from the same sample in a study of T cells after yellow fever vaccination. MiXCR was run by TCRdb on the 5' RACE reads, yielding one entry per CDR3 protein. The profile shows fewer than 500,000 distinct CDR3 sequences, around 20% of them singletons. The material sequenced was PBMCs, taken before the yellow fever booster vaccination. These receptors all stem from a man in his late teens or twenties who received the YFV17D yellow fever vaccine.

This clonotype has just a few counts. The chain joins TRBV20-1 to TRBJ2-5; 11 nucleotides agree with TRBD1. The V gene end was trimmed by 6 bases and the J gene end by 5 bases; junction bases not matched to a gene: 14. The V gene's germline CDR1 is DFQATT and CDR2 SNEGSKA (reference sequence). The CDR3 extends over 16 amino acids. The CDR3 DNA sequence: TGCAGTGCGCCGATACGAGTCGGGACAGGGGGGGAGACCCAGTACTTC. Residues: CSAPIRVGTGGETQYF.

This clonotype appeared a few times. The chain combines TRBV12-3 or TRBV12-4 with TRBJ2-7; either TRBD1 or TRBD2 may supply D (6 bases each). This CDR3 is built from 15 residues. Trimming removed 6 bases from V and 1 base from J, with 16 bases in between. The CDR3 DNA sequence: TGTGCCAGCAGAACTGGGGGGACACCTTCCTACGAGCAGTACTTC. Its translation: CASRTGGTPSYEQYF.

This chain links TRBV5-1 with TRBJ2-2; D may be TRBD1 (5 bases). Trimming took off 4 bases at V and 1 base at J, with 14 bases between the two ends. There are 16 residues in the CDR3. From germline, CDR1 is SGHRS and CDR2 YFSETQ. As DNA, the CDR3 is TGCGCCAGCAGCCCAAGGGGTTTCCAGAACACCGGGGAGCTGTTTTTT. Amino acids: CASSPRGFQNTGELFF.

The chain recombines TRBV9 with TRBJ2-7; 8 bases are shared with TRBD2. The V gene end was trimmed by 3 bases and the J gene end by 0 bases; junction bases not matched to a gene: 2. CDR3 size: 14 residues. In germline, CDR1 is SGDLS, CDR2 YYNGEE. CDR3 protein: CASSERGSSYEQYF. The CDR3 DNA sequence: TGTGCCAGCAGCGAGCGGGGGAGCTCCTACGAGCAGTACTTC. The entire variable domain, with the rest obtained from reference TRBV9 and TRBJ2-7, is as follows: DSGVTQTPKHLITATGQRVTLRCSPRSGDLSVYWYQQSLDQGLQFLIQYYNGEERAKGNILERFSAQQFPDLHSELNLSSLELGDSALYFCASSERGSSYEQYFGPGTRLTVT.

In this sample, this clonotype turned up a few times. The V and J genes are TRBV10-2 and TRBJ2-5, with 7 bases that match TRBD1. The germline CDR1 and CDR2 sequences are WSHSY and SAAADI. J was trimmed by 4 bases and V by 5 bases; bases with no gene match: 4. CDR3 length equals 13 residues. The CDR3, as DNA: TGCGCCAGCAGTCGGGACAGACGAGAGACCCAGTACTTC. It codes for CASSRDRRETQYF.

This clonotype was recorded many times. The J gene is TRBJ2-3, the V gene TRBV4-3; D is undetermined. Deletions cut 0 bases from V and 0 bases from J, with 7 bases between. The CDR3 is 15 residues long. Germline V CDR1 and CDR2: LGHNA, YSLEER. CDR3 in DNA: TGCGCCAGCAGCCAAGACGAATCTAGCACAGATACGCAGTATTTT. Residues: CASSQDESSTDTQYF.

CDR3 bases: TGCGCCAGCAGCCAGCAGCTGGGGACAGGGATGAGGCAGTACGTC. Amino acids: CASSQQLGTGMRQYV. The rearrangement uses TRBV4-1 and TRBJ2-7; 9 bases match TRBD1. Germline V gene lookup returns CDR1 MGHRA and CDR2 YSYEKL. V was clipped by 3 bases and J by 9 bases; unmatched bases: 12. The CDR3 is 15 amino acids.

The CDR3 reads CAISEFPGTSGRQQFF. In DNA form, the CDR3 reads TGTGCCATCAGTGAGTTCCCCGGGACTAGCGGTCGGCAGCAGTTCTTC. V usage is TRBV10-3 and J usage is TRBJ2-1, with 11 nucleotides matching TRBD2. With 1 base clipped from V and 11 bases from J, the junction kept 10 bases outside the gene matches. Germline V CDR1 and CDR2: ENHRY, SYGVKD. The CDR3 consists of 16 residues.

V is TRBV2 and J is TRBJ1-2; 7 nucleotides agree with TRBD1. Trimming cost V 9 bases and J 7 bases; bases outside gene matches: 8. CDR3 length equals 12 residues. Germline V lookup: CDR1 SNHLY, CDR2 FYNNEI. This CDR3 reads CARRGQEIGYTF. The DNA for the CDR3 is TGTGCCAGGCGAGGACAGGAGATTGGCTACACCTTC.

The chain joins TRBV6-5 to TRBJ2-3; TRBD2 is a possible D gene (7 bases). The CDR3 loop spans 17 amino acids. The germline V gene has CDR1 MNHEY and CDR2 SVGAGI. With 7 bases removed from V and 2 bases from J, the gap between germline ends came to 22 bases. The DNA of the CDR3 is TGTGCCAGCAACCTAAGGGGCGGGGGCCTCAACACAGATACGCAGTATTTT. It codes for CASNLRGGGLNTDTQYF.

The chain carries TRBV9 and TRBJ1-5; TRBD1 might be the D (6 bases). CDR1 and CDR2 (germline): SGDLS, YYNGEE. V lost 3 bases, J lost 6 bases, and 13 bases lay in between. This CDR3 spans 14 amino acids. The CDR3 coding sequence is TGTGCCAGCAGCGCCCTCGAAGGGGGTCAGCCCCAGCATTTT. Amino acid sequence: CASSALEGGQPQHF.

The chain is built from TRBV2 and TRBJ2-1; tentative D call: TRBD2 (5 bases). V lost 7 bases to trimming and J lost 4 bases, with 17 bases between them. The CDR3 contains 15 residues. The germline V gene has CDR1 SNHLY and CDR2 FYNNEI. DNA of the CDR3: TGTGCCAGCATTGATAGGGCGGAGGTATACAATGAGCAGTTCTTC. Translation gives CASIDRAEVYNEQFF. Looking up the rest from reference TRBV2 and TRBJ2-1 gives the full variable domain: EPEVTQTPSHQVTQMGQEVILRCVPISNHLYFYWYRQILGQKVEFLVSFYNNEISEKSEIFDDQFSVERPDGSNFTLKIRSTKLEDSAMYFCASIDRAEVYNEQFFGPGTRLTVL.

This clonotype was detected ten times or more. V usage is TRBV5-5 and J usage is TRBJ2-3; the match to TRBD2 covers 14 bases. The germline V gene has CDR1 SGHKS and CDR2 YYEKEE (reference sequence). This CDR3 is 17 amino acids long. Trimming removed 3 bases from V and 1 base from J; junction bases left unmatched: 4. CDR3 sequence: CASSSGLAGGRTDTQYF. The CDR3 region has the DNA TGTGCCAGCAGCTCTGGACTAGCGGGGGGTCGCACAGATACGCAGTATTTT.

This clonotype has only a few counts. The genes are TRBV4-1 and TRBJ2-5, with 9 bases identical to TRBD2. This CDR3 has 16 residues. Germline loops: CDR1 MGHRA, CDR2 YSYEKL. The V and J ends lost 1 base and 5 bases, in that order; junction bases with no gene match: 8. The CDR3 sequence: CASSQGRTSVPETQYF. CDR3 nucleotide sequence: TGCGCCAGCAGCCAAGGTCGGACTAGCGTGCCGGAGACCCAGTACTTC.

At least ten counts were recorded for this clonotype. The V and J genes are TRBV5-1 and TRBJ2-7; D not resolved. The CDR3 extends over 13 amino acids. V lost 7 bases and J 0 bases, leaving 11 bases between the germline ends. The germline V gene has CDR1 SGHRS and CDR2 YFSETQ. The CDR3 sequence: CASATRSSYEQYF. For the CDR3, the DNA is TGCGCCAGCGCTACCAGGAGCTCCTACGAGCAGTACTTC.

The genes are TRBV20-1 and TRBJ2-1, with D perhaps being TRBD1 or TRBD2 (7 bases each). Trimming cost V 3 bases and J 6 bases, with 15 bases left between them. The CDR3 sequence is 14 residues long. Germline V gives CDR1 DFQATT, CDR2 SNEGSKA (reference sequence). The CDR3 bases are TGCAGTGCTAGGAACTCAGGGGGGGGCAATGAGCAGTTCTTC. This gives the protein CSARNSGGGNEQFF.

The table lists this clonotype with a few counts. The chain is built from TRBV29-1 and TRBJ2-2, with D tentatively TRBD2 (5 bases). CDR1 SQVTM and CDR2 ANQGSEA come from the germline V gene. V was shortened by 1 base and J by 8 bases, with 11 bases between the two germline ends. The CDR3 is 13 amino acids. CDR3 in amino acids: CSVEAFREGELFF. CDR3 nucleotides: TGCAGCGTTGAAGCGTTCCGGGAAGGGGAGCTGTTTTTT.

The V gene is TRBV19, the J gene TRBJ1-1; 7 bases match TRBD1. The germline V gene encodes CDR1 LNHDA and CDR2 SQIVND (reference sequence). This CDR3 region has 14 residues. V trimming: 5 bases; J trimming: 5 bases; junction bases outside the gene matches: 8. The CDR3 sequence is CASSYQGGTTEAFF. CDR3 bases: TGTGCCAGTAGTTATCAGGGGGGGACGACTGAAGCTTTCTTT.